This T cell receptor (beta chain) originates from a study of T cell clusters in autoimmune cytopenias. Study results and caveats: Primary autoimmune cytopenia patients seemingly lacked the physiological T cell clusters found in healthy donors.

A word on this clonotype: Its specificity is not known.

Each sample's input was roughly 270 ng genomic DNA, 40,000 or so genome equivalents. CDR3 length equals 16 residues. CDR1 is ENHRY, CDR2 SYGVKD, per germline. One tube held mixed TRB-A and TRB-B primer pools for touch-down PCR. No DNA is given; TCRdb re-called the multiplex PCR reads and lists each CDR3 protein once. Its table records 10,000 to 11,000 distinct CDR3 sequences. The sample also formed part of further work on T cell repertoires in aging, cancer and after chemotherapy. According to that study: Healthy donors lost TCR diversity with age mainly through richness, cancer patients through richness and evenness. Immunological memory after chemotherapy cannot be judged from the repertoire data.

This receptor was identified in a human donor in good health. This chain joins TRBV10-3 and TRBJ1-3. The sequenced sample consisted of peripheral blood. The CDR3 is CAIHAEVRSSGNTIYF.